The sequence of this T cell receptor beta chain was determined in a study of beta chain features in type 1 diabetes. Whole-study context: Across the samples, more than 85 million sorted cells were examined in total.

Isolated RNA was reverse transcribed in full, so expressed TCRB transcripts were sequenced. Repertoires were generated with immunoSEQ multiplex PCR, while TCRdb's copy carries only in-frame clones and drops some. The sample contains hundreds of thousands of clones, approximately 15% of which appear only once. Study-level points and caveats: For type 1 diabetes patients, VDJ junctions showed fewer insertions and more deletions. Resolution of whether HLA type affects TCRB rearrangement was not achieved here.

Sorted populations all had greater than 98% purity. This clone was seen a few times. Its antigen is currently unknown. V was clipped by 5 bases and J by 3 bases, with 21 bases between them. CDR1 and CDR2 (germline): MNHEY, SMNVEV (reference sequence). CDR3 length: 17 residues. This rearrangement joins TRBV27 to TRBJ2-3; D is uncertain. The sequence came from a man aged 25 to 45 in good health. What was sequenced was naive CD4+ T cells from blood. CDR3: CASSPRPPGETTDTQYF. CDR3 DNA sequence: TGTGCCAGCAGTCCTCGCCCCCCTGGCGAAACTACAGATACGCAGTATTTT.